This TCR beta chain originates from a study of CD8 T cells in ankylosing spondylitis. Study-level findings and limits: Researchers report that disease-linked clones proved CD8+ and relatively rare in peripheral blood. Past research had described some motif variants in reactive arthritis synovial fluid and blood.

This CDR3 contains 15 residues. J gave up 7 bases and V 6 bases, and 9 bases lay outside the gene matches. Making the TCR beta libraries involved quantitative 5'-RACE with molecular barcodes. TCRdb recomputed calls from the 5' RACE reads with MiXCR, one row per CDR3 protein. The sample shows approximately 100,000 distinct CDR3 sequences, more than 20% of them seen only once. As regards this clonotype: Its target is not known.

The source material was synovial fluid, either unsorted or a sorted T cell fraction (not recorded which). The source of this sequence is a male donor with ankylosing spondylitis. The rearrangement joins TRBV12-3 or TRBV12-4 to TRBJ2-2, with 9 bases aligning to TRBD2. The CDR3 DNA follows: TGTGCCAGCAGGACTAGCGGCTGGAGTCACGGGGAGCTGTTTTTT. Translating gives CASRTSGWSHGELFF.